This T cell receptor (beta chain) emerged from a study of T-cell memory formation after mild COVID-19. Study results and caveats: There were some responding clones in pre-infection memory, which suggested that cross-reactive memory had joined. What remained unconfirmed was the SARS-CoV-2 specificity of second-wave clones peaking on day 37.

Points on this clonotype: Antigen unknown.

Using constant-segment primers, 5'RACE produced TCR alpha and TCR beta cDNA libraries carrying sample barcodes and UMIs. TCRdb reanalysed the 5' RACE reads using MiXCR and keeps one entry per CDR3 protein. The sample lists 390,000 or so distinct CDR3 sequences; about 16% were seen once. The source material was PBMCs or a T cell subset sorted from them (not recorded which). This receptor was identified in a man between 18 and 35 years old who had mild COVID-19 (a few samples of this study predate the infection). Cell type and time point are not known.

The CDR3 nucleotides are TGCGCCAGCAGCCAGACGACAGGGGAGAACTATGGCTACACCTTC. It yields the protein CASSQTTGENYGYTF. V and J are TRBV4-3 and TRBJ1-2, with TRBD1 matching over 8 bases. With V trimmed by 3 bases and J by 2 bases, 5 bases remained unmatched. The germline CDR1 and CDR2 sequences are LGHNA and YSLEER. The CDR3 length is 15 residues.